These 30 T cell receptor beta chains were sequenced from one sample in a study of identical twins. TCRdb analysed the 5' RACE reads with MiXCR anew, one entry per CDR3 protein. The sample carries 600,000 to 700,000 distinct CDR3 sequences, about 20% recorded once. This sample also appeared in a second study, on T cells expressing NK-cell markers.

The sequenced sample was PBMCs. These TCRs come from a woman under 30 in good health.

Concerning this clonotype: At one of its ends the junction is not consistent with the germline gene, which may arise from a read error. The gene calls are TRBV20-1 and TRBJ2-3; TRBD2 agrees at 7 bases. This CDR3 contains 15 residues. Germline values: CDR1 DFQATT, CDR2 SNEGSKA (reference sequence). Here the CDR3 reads CCAAEAGRGTDTQYF. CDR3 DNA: TGCTGTGCTGCCGAAGCGGGACGCGGCACAGATACGCAGTATTTT.

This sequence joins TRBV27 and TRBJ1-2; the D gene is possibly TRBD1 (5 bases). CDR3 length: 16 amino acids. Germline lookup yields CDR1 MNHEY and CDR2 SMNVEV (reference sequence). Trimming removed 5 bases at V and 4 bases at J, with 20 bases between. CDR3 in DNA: TGTGCCAGCAGTGCACTCCTCAGGGAGGGAATCTATGGCTACACCTTC. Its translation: CASSALLREGIYGYTF.

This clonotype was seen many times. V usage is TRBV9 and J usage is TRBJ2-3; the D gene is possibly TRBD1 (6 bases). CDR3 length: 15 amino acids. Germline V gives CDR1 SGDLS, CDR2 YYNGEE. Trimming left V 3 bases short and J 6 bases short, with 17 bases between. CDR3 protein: CASSEAPGTSDTQYF. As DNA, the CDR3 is TGTGCCAGCAGCGAGGCCCCCGGGACATCTGATACGCAGTATTTT. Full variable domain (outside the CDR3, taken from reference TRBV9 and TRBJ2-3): DSGVTQTPKHLITATGQRVTLRCSPRSGDLSVYWYQQSLDQGLQFLIQYYNGEERAKGNILERFSAQQFPDLHSELNLSSLELGDSALYFCASSEAPGTSDTQYFGPGTRLTVL.

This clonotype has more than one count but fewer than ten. CDR3 protein: CASSSTGGDYGYTF. Written as DNA, the CDR3 is TGCGCCAGCAGCTCGACAGGGGGCGACTATGGCTACACCTTC. This chain links TRBV5-1 with TRBJ1-2; 10 nucleotides line up with TRBD1. The CDR3 spans 14 residues. In germline, CDR1 is SGHRS, CDR2 YFSETQ. The V segment lost 3 bases and the J segment 3 bases; nucleotides outside the gene matches: 2. The whole variable domain, remainder taken from reference TRBV5-1 and TRBJ1-2, is KAGVTQTPRYLIKTRGQQVTLSCSPISGHRSVSWYQQTPGQGLQFLFEYFSETQRNKGNFPGRFSGRQFSNSRSEMNVSTLELGDSALYLCASSSTGGDYGYTFGSGTRLTVV.

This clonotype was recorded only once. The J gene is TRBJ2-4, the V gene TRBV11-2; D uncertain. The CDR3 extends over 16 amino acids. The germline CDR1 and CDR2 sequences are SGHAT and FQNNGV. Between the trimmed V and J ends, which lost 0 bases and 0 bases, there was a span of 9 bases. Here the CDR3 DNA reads TGTGCCAGCAGCTTAGATGGACGGCTAGCCAAAAACATTCAGTACTTC. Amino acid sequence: CASSLDGRLAKNIQYF. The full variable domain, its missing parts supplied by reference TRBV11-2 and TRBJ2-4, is EAGVAQSPRYKIIEKRQSVAFWCNPISGHATLYWYQQILGQGPKLLIQFQNNGVVDDSQLPKDRFSAERLKGVDSTLKIQPAKLEDSAVYLCASSLDGRLAKNIQYFGAGTRLSVL.

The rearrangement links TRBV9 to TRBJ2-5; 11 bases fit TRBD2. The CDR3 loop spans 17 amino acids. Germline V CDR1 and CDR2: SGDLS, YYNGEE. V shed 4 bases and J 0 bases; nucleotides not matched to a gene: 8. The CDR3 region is CASSPGLLAGDQETQYF. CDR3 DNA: TGTGCCAGCAGCCCTGGGTTACTAGCGGGGGACCAAGAGACCCAGTACTTC.

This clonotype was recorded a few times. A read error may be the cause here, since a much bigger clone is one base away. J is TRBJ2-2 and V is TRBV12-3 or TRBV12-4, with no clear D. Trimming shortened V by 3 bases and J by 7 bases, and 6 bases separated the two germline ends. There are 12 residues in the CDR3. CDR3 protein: CASSFEDGELFF. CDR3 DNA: TGTGCCAGCAGTTTCGAGGACGGGGAGCTGTTTTTT.

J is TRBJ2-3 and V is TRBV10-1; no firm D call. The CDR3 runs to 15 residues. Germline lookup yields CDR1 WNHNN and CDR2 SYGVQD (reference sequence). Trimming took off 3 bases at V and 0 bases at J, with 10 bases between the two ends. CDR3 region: CASSDRPGSTDTQYF. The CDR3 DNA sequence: TGCGCCAGCAGTGACCGCCCAGGAAGCACAGATACGCAGTATTTT.

As DNA, the CDR3 is TGTGCCAGCAGACGACAGGGCTCCTACAATGAGCAGTTCTTC. This gives the protein CASRRQGSYNEQFF. V is TRBV28 and J is TRBJ2-1; 7 bases map to TRBD1. Germline lookup yields CDR1 MDHEN and CDR2 SYDVKM. Unmatched junction bases numbered 2, after V lost 6 bases and J lost 0 bases. The CDR3 runs 14 residues.

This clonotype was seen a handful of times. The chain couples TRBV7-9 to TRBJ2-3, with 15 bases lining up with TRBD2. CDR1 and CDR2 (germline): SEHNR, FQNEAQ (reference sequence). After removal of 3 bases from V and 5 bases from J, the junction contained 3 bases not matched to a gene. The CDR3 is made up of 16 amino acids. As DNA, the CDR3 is TGTGCCAGCAGCTTCCGGACTAGCGGGAGGGGAGATACGCAGTATTTT. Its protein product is CASSFRTSGRGDTQYF.

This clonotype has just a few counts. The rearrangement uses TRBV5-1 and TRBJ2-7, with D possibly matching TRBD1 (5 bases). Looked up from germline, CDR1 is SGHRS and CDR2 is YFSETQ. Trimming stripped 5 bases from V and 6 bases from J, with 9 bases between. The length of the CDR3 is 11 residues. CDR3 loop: CASRAGFEQYF. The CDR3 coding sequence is TGCGCCAGCAGGGCAGGGTTCGAGCAGTACTTC.

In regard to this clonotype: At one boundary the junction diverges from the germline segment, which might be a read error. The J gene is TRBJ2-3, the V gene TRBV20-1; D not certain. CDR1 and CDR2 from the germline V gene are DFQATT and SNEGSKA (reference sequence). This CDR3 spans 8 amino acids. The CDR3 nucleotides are TGCAGTGCGACCCCGAAGGATTTT. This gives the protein CSATPKDF.

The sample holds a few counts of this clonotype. Here the CDR3 DNA reads TGTGCCACCAGCAGAGGTTTAGGACTAGCGGGCGGTTCGAACACCGGGGAGCTGTTTTTT. Translated, it gives CATSRGLGLAGGSNTGELFF. J is TRBJ2-2 and V is TRBV15, with TRBD2 matching 11 bases. Per the germline V gene, CDR1 is LNHNV and CDR2 is YYDKDF (reference sequence). Germline trimming cut 1 base from V and 0 bases from J; bases unmatched to any gene: 10. This CDR3 comprises 20 residues.

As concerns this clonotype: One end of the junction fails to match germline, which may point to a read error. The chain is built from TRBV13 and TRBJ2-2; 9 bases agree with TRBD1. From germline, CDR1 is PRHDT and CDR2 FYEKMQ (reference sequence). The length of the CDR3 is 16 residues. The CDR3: CASTLKGTGRTGELFF. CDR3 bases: TGTGCCAGCACCTTAAAGGGGACAGGGAGGACCGGGGAGCTGTTTTTT. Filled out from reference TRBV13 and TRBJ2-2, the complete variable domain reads AAGVIQSPRHLIKEKRETATLKCYPIPRHDTVYWYQQGPGQDPQFLISFYEKMQSDKGSIPDRFSAQQFSDYHSELNMSSLELGDSALYFCASTLKGTGRTGELFFGEGSRLTVL.

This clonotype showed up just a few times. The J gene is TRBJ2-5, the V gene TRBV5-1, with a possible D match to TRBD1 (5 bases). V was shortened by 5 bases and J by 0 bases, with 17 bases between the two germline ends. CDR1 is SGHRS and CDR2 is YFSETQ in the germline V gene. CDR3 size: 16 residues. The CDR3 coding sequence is TGCGCCAGCAGTTCCGCAGGGCGAAAGTACCAAGAGACCCAGTACTTC. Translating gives CASSSAGRKYQETQYF.

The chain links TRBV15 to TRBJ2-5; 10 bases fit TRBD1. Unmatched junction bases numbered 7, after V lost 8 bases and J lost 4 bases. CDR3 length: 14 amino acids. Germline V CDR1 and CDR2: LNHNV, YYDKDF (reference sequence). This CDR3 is CATGRQGALETQYF. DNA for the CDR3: TGTGCCACCGGAAGACAGGGGGCATTAGAGACCCAGTACTTC.

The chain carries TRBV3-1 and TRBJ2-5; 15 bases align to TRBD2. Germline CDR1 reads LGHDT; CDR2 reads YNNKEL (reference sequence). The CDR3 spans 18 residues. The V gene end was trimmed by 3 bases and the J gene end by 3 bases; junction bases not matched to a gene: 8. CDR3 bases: TGTGCCAGCAGCCACGGACTAGCGGGAGGGCCGTCAAAAGAGACCCAGTACTTC. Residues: CASSHGLAGGPSKETQYF.

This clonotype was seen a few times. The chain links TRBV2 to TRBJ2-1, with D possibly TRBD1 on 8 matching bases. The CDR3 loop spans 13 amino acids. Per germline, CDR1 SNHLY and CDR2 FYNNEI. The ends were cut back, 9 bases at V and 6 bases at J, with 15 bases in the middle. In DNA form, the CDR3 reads TGTGCCAGTCTGGACAGGGAGGGCAATGAGCAGTTCTTC. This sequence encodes CASLDREGNEQFF.

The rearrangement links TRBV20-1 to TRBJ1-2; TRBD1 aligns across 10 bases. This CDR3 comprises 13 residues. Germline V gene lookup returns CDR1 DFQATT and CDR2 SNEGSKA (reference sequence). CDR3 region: CSGTGTGAYGYTF. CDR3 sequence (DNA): TGCAGCGGGACCGGGACAGGGGCCTATGGCTACACCTTC.

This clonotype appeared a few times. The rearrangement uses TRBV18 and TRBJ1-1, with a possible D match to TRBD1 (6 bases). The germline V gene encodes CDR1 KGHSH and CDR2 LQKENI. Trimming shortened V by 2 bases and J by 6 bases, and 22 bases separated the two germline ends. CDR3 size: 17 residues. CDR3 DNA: TGTGCCAGCTCACCAAAAAACAGGGTCTCAATCTCCTCTGAAGCTTTCTTT. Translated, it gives CASSPKNRVSISSEAFF.

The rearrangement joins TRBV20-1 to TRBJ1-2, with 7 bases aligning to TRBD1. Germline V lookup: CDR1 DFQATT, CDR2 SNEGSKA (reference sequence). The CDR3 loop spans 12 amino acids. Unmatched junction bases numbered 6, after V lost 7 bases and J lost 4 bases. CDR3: CSGQTGVYGYTF. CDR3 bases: TGCAGTGGTCAAACAGGGGTCTATGGCTACACCTTC.

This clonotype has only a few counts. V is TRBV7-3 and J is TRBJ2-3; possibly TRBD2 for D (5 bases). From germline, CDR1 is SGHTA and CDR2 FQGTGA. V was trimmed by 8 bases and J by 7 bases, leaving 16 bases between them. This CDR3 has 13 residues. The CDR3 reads CASGPAGANTQYF. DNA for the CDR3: TGTGCCAGCGGTCCCGCGGGTGCGAATACGCAGTATTTT.

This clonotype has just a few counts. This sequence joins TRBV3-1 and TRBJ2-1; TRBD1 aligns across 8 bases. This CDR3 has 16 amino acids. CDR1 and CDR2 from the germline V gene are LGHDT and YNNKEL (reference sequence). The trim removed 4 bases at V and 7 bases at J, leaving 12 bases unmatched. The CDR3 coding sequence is TGTGCCAGCAGCCCCGATGCGCAGGGGGCGCCGAATGAGCAGTTCTTC. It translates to CASSPDAQGAPNEQFF.

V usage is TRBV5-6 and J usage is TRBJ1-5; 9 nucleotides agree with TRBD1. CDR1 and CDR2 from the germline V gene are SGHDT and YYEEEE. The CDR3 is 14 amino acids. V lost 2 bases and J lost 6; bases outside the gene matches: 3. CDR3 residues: CASSFGTGTQPQHF. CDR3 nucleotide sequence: TGTGCCAGCAGCTTCGGGACAGGGACTCAGCCCCAGCATTTT.

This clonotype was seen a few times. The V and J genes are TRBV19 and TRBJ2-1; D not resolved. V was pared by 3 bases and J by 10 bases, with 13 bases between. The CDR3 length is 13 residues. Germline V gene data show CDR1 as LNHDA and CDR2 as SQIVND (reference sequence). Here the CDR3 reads CASSISHTGEQFF. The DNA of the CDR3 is TGTGCCAGTAGTATTTCCCACACTGGAGAGCAGTTCTTC.

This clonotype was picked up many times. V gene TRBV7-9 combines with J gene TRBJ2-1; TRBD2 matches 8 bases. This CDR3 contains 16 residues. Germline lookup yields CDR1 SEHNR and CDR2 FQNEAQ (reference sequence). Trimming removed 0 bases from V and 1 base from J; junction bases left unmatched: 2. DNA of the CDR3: TGTGCCAGCAGCTTAGCGCGGGGGGCATCCTACAATGAGCAGTTCTTC. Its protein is CASSLARGASYNEQFF.

CDR3 protein: CASSLGYGPDTQYF. The CDR3 DNA is TGTGCCAGCAGCTTAGGGTACGGCCCAGATACGCAGTATTTT. This chain uses TRBV7-7 with TRBJ2-3; no clear D. The CDR3 sequence is 14 residues long. Trimming removed 1 base at V and 4 bases at J, with 9 bases between. The V gene's germline CDR1 is SSHAT and CDR2 FNYEAQ (reference sequence). The complete variable domain, with remaining parts taken from reference TRBV7-7 and TRBJ2-3, reads GAGVSQSPRYKVTKRGQDVTLRCDPISSHATLYWYQQALGQGPEFLTYFNYEAQPDKSGLPSDRFSAERPEGSISTLTIQRTEQRDSAMYRCASSLGYGPDTQYFGPGTRLTVL.

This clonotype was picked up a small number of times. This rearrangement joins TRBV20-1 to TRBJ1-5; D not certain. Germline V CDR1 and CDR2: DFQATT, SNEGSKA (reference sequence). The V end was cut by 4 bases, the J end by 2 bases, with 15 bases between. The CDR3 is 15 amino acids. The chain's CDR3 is CSAKLEVNGNQPQHF. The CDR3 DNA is TGCAGTGCTAAATTGGAAGTAAATGGCAATCAGCCCCAGCATTTT.

The DNA for the CDR3 is TGTGCCAGCAGGTTTGGTAGGGGGGATAGGGCGGAGTTCTTC. Protein sequence: CASRFGRGDRAEFF. The V call is TRBV12-1, the J call TRBJ2-1; the listed D gene, TRBD1, was not tested against the DNA. TRBV12-1 is given as a pseudogene. The CDR3 runs to 14 residues.

CDR3 bases: TGTGCCAGCAGTTACGGACCACCCACAGATACGCAGTATTTT. Amino acids: CASSYGPPTDTQYF. The J gene is TRBJ2-3, the V gene TRBV6-5; no clear D. Trimming stripped 2 bases from V and 2 bases from J, with 8 bases between. Per the germline V gene, CDR1 is MNHEY and CDR2 is SVGAGI. The CDR3 covers 14 residues.